Reported below is one T cell receptor (beta chain). This was a deep-level run. Investigators spread the genomic DNA of each subset evenly over several immunoSEQ plates. Around 30,000 T cell genomes (around 190 ng DNA) went into each sorted-subset replicate. Original processing notes: ImmunoSEQ sequences covered only the junction and lacked quality scores; filtering therefore differed. Sequencing used immunoSEQ multiplex PCR; TCRdb keeps in-frame clones, though not all of them. D and trimming come from the DNA, and the V and J calls and clone size come from that table. The repertoire holds some 650,000 clones, more than 95% seen once, with approximately 0.057% in the top ten. These data belong to a study of shared clonotypes between healthy human individuals. Looked up from germline, CDR1 is MDHEN and CDR2 is SYDVKM. CDR3 length: 15 amino acids.

The sequenced sample was naive CD4+ T cells sorted from blood. Subset given: CD45RA+ positively selected. The V call is TRBV28, the J call TRBJ2-5, with TRBD2 matching 10 bases. The end of the DNA aligns better with TRBJ2-7, so the J call may be wrong. This receptor was taken from a woman in her thirties in good health. CDR3 protein: CASSLSGTSVHEQYF. DNA for the CDR3: TGTGCCAGCAGTTTAAGTGGGACTAGCGTCCACGAGCAGTACTTC.